One T cell receptor (beta chain) is described in this entry. What this receptor recognizes is not known. No much larger clonotype is one base removed from it; base qualities were not supplied. This sample stems from a study of T cell responses to AZD1222 COVID-19 vaccine (dated by TCRdb to the early 2020s). Concerning the study at large: TCR sequencing covered some 250 trial participants: 207 given two doses of AZD1222 and around 25 given two doses of MenACWY control vaccine. Enrollment into the trials was organized by age into subgroups of 18-55, 56-69 and 70-plus years, and those subgroups contained roughly 140, 27 and 60 TCR-sequenced participants, respectively.

The germline V gene supplies CDR1 KGHSH and CDR2 LQKENI. V trim: 1 base; J trim: 7 bases; unmatched bases: 6. From the cysteine through the phenylalanine, the CDR3 covers 15 amino acids. The sequence is cut down to CDR3 DNA, 45 bases in frame from base 1. General conclusions and limits of the study: CD4 TCRs associated with the vaccine covered the entire spike protein, and the dominant responses were in regions 160-218 and 743-854. In the small 56-69-year group, the increase in depth fell short of significance, most likely because of low power. Spike-specific TCR breadth and depth rose significantly after two AZD1222 doses compared with day 0 and with MenACWY recipients. Nearly half of unique spike-specific TCRs reportedly recognized epitopes outside regions mutated in the B.1.351 and B.1.1.7 variants. Participants were mostly white British, with more females than males. The authors suggested clonal diversity may have been underestimated. Conclusions about previously exposed vaccinees are limited, since just five or six AZD1222 recipients were seropositive for SARS-CoV-2 at baseline. No day 14 peak-response samples were available, so repertoires were characterized only after the peak T cell response.

The CDR3 regions of human TCRbeta chains were subjected to immunosequencing. Under the source paper's analysis protocol: Repertoire TCRs were checked for matches against a reference library of SARS-CoV-2-specific TCRs that had been generated using the MIRA antigen-specificity platform. Breadth was defined as the fraction of unique TCRs that were SARS-CoV-2-associated, and depth was defined as the fraction of total T cells that were SARS-CoV-2-associated. Using the MIRA data, each spike-specific TCR was assigned both to the spike region to which the TCR was reactive and to a CD4 or CD8 class. Log10-transformed breadth and depth values were compared by one-way ANOVA with Sidak's multiple comparisons tests. The table was pulled from immuneACCESS by TCRdb, which kept in-frame rearrangements only. Such tables lose some clones; where checked, under half of the loss comes from unresolved V genes, and the rest has no known cause. That table supplies the V and J calls and clone size; D and trimming were determined from the DNA. Here the sample has about 130,000 clones; 80% to 90% occur a single time. Clones ranked in the top ten supply around 20% of the sample.

This specimen's time point label, interpreted: baseline before first vaccination. Read against the paper, the sample's treatment or condition label means: meningococcal conjugate vaccine given as trial control. Vaccinee samples were obtained from the UK trials COV001 and COV002, which included a single-blind randomized controlled phase 2/3 trial of AZD1222 (ChAdOx1 nCoV-19) in healthy adults. Trial participant PBMC samples were collected at day 0 and day 28 after the second dose for TCRbeta chain sequencing. The sequence was collected from an adult in good health. The sequence links TRBV18 to TRBJ1-4; TRBD1 fits 7 bases in the junction. This material consisted of peripheral blood, taken on day 0 of MenACWY control vaccination. The CDR3 protein: CASSPQGAIPEKLFF. Read as DNA, the sequence is TGTGCCAGCTCACCACAGGGGGCGATTCCTGAAAAACTGTTTTTT.